The clone carrying this T cell receptor beta chain was detected only a few times. This record belongs to a study of cytomegalovirus exposure and HLA in healthy donors. Turning to the study itself: T cells numbering around 190 million yielded 95 million to 140 million unique TCR beta sequences in an earlier analysis.

CDR3 length: 15 amino acids. Germline V CDR1 and CDR2: MGHRA, YSYEKL. Deletions cut 4 bases from V and 0 bases from J, with 12 bases between. 60 Vbeta and 13 Jbeta primers were used in PCR. Only in-frame clones appear in the TCRdb table, and some are missing; sequencing was by immunoSEQ multiplex PCR. The data contain around 100,000 clones, around 79% of them seen just once; the ten biggest clones take up about 14%. The sample consisted of PBMCs. This sequence was found in a male donor in good health and CMV-seropositive. The genes are TRBV4-1 and TRBJ1-1; D is unclear. This chain's CDR3 is CASSLSRLMNTEAFF. The CDR3 DNA is TGCGCCAGCAGCCTTAGCCGACTGATGAACACTGAAGCTTTCTTT.